This is a list of T cell receptor beta chains from one sample in a study of blood T cell repertoires in COVID-19. Profiled with immunoSEQ multiplex PCR; TCRdb holds only in-frame clones, not every one. Here the sample spans approximately 400,000 clones, roughly four fifths being singletons. The source material was PBMCs or T cells enriched from blood (not recorded which). These receptors originate from a woman aged 45 to 65 who had recovered from COVID-19. The CDR3 runs from the conserved cysteine through the conserved F or W. Fields, in order: J gene, D gene, clone size, V gene, CDR3 DNA, CDR3 protein. The D gene is left open where the match is weak. Clone size, where shown, is once, few, many, or a class for clones that have expanded.

>TRBJ1-2|-|-|TRBV12-3/TRBV12-4
TGTGCCAGCACACAAGTCGAATATGGCTACACCTTC
CASTQVEYGYTF
>TRBJ1-1|TRBD1|-|TRBV15
TGTGCCACCGCCGGGGGACAGGCGAACACTGAAGCTTTCTTT
CATAGGQANTEAFF
>TRBJ1-1|TRBD1|once|TRBV4-1
TGCGCCAGCAGCCAAGGAGACAGGGCCACTGAAGCTTTCTTT
CASSQGDRATEAFF
>TRBJ2-3|-|-|TRBV6-2/TRBV6-3
TGTGCCAGCAGGCCTTCCGGCACAGATACGCAGTATTTT
CASRPSGTDTQYF
>TRBJ2-1|-|-|TRBV18
TGTGCCAGCTCACCACTGCACGCCGGGATCAATGAGCAGTTCTTC
CASSPLHAGINEQFF
>TRBJ1-4|TRBD1|once|TRBV4-2
TGTGCCAGCAGCCAAGCAGGGGGAGGAAATGAAAAACTGTTTTTT
CASSQAGGGNEKLFF
>TRBJ2-3|TRBD2|-|TRBV19
TGTGCCAGTAGTATAGGACTAGCGGGAGTAAGAGATACGCAGTATTTT
CASSIGLAGVRDTQYF
>TRBJ1-2|-|-|TRBV7-2
TGTGCCAGCACCGTTAGCGGGGGTGGGACCTATGGCTACACCTTC
CASTVSGGGTYGYTF
>TRBJ1-2|TRBD1|once|TRBV18
TGTGCCAGCTCATCGGGACAGGCAAGGATGGGACCTAACTATGGCTACACCTTC
CASSSGQARMGPNYGYTF
>TRBJ1-1|TRBD1|-|TRBV11-3
TGTGCCAGCAGCTTCGACAGGGCGAACACTGAAGCTTTCTTT
CASSFDRANTEAFF
>TRBJ2-2|TRBD1|-|TRBV28
TGTGCCAGCAGTTGGACAGGGGTAAACACCGGGGAGCTGTTTTTT
CASSWTGVNTGELFF
>TRBJ1-5|-|-|TRBV27
TGTGCCAGCAGTTTACTAGGATACAATCAGCCCCAGCATTTT
CASSLLGYNQPQHF
>TRBJ2-1|-|-|TRBV3-1/TRBV3-2
TGTGCCAGCAGCCAAGATAGAAAATTCAATGAGCAGTTCTTC
CASSQDRKFNEQFF
>TRBJ1-2|-|-|TRBV2
TGTGCCAGCAGTGACGGGGTTAACTATGGCTACACCTTC
CASSDGVNYGYTF
>TRBJ1-1|-|-|TRBV7-6
TGTGCCAGCAGCCCGGCCGACAGGTTTGCTGAAGCTTTCTTT
CASSPADRFAEAFF
>TRBJ1-4|-|-|TRBV19
TGTGCCAGTAGTGCCTCCGGGGGGCGCTTCGAAAAACTGTTTTTT
CASSASGGRFEKLFF
>TRBJ1-6|-|-|TRBV7-2
TGTGCCAGCAGTGACGACTCAGTGCGGAATTCACCCCTCCACTTT
CASSDDSVRNSPLHF
>TRBJ1-2|-|-|TRBV2
TGTGCCAGCAGTGACATGGCCGGGTGGGGCTACACCTTC
CASSDMAGWGYTF
>TRBJ1-2|TRBD1|-|TRBV30
TGTGCCTGGACCCGGACAGGACGGCCCTATGGCTACACCTTC
CAWTRTGRPYGYTF
>TRBJ2-2|TRBD2|few|TRBV9
TGTGCCAGCACCCGAGCGGGGGGGGCCGCCACCGGGGAGCTGTTTTTT
CASTRAGGAATGELFF
>TRBJ1-2|-|-|TRBV19
TGTGCCAGTAGTCACAGGGCCCAGGGCTATGGCTACACCTTC
CASSHRAQGYGYTF
>TRBJ1-1|TRBD1|-|TRBV9
TGTGCCAGCAGCCCGAGCAGGGGGTTTGAAGCTTTCTTT
CASSPSRGFEAFF
>TRBJ1-1|-|-|TRBV10-3
TGTGCCGCCAAAGACACGAGGGACACTGAAGCTTTCTTT
CAAKDTRDTEAFF
>TRBJ1-1|-|once|TRBV7-8
TGTGCCAGCAGCCTCTCCGGGTACACTGAAGCTTTCTTT
CASSLSGYTEAFF
>TRBJ1-5|-|-|TRBV5-6
TGTGCCAGCAGCGTATACAGGGTGAGCAATCAGCCCCAGCATTTT
CASSVYRVSNQPQHF
>TRBJ2-7|TRBD1|-|TRBV6-2/TRBV6-3
TGTGCCAGCAGTTATCTGGGGACAGGGACCTACGAGCAGTACTTC
CASSYLGTGTYEQYF
>TRBJ2-1|-|-|TRBV5-8
TGTGCCAGCAGCTTTCAGGGGAGCTCCTACAATGAGCAGTTCTTC
CASSFQGSSYNEQFF